The 21 T cell receptor beta chains in this list originate from one sample, sequenced in a study of early T cells in non-severe SARS-CoV-2 infection. TCRdb reprocessed the 5' RACE reads with MiXCR, giving one entry per CDR3 protein. Of almost 30,000 distinct CDR3 sequences in the sample, under 6% are singletons; the top ten hold almost 6%. Sequenced sample: whole blood. These receptors all stem from an adult who was a healthcare worker with PCR-confirmed SARS-CoV-2 infection or an uninfected control (not recorded which).

This clonotype was seen ten or more times. The CDR3 is CATVISPGNTQYF. The CDR3 DNA follows: TGTGCCACCGTAATATCTCCGGGGAATACGCAGTATTTT. The chain recombines TRBV7-2 with TRBJ2-3, with D possibly being TRBD2 (5 bases). V shed 10 bases and J shed 7 bases, with 18 bases lying between them. This CDR3 has 13 amino acids. CDR1 is SGHTA, CDR2 FQGNSA, per germline.

This clonotype was counted only a few times. The gene calls are TRBV7-9 and TRBJ2-5, with a possible D match to TRBD1 (5 bases). V gave up 5 bases and J gave up 5 bases, with 18 bases separating them. The CDR3 is 15 residues long. CDR1 is SEHNR and CDR2 is FQNEAQ in the germline V gene (reference sequence). The CDR3 DNA follows: TGTGCCAGCAGCCTCGAATCGAGTAGGGGTGAGACCCAGTACTTC. It specifies CASSLESSRGETQYF. The whole variable domain, filled in from reference TRBV7-9 and TRBJ2-5, reads DTGVSQNPRHKITKRGQNVTFRCDPISEHNRLYWYRQTLGQGPEFLTYFQNEAQLEKSRLLSDRFSAERPKGSFSTLEIQRTEQGDSAMYLCASSLESSRGETQYFGPGTRLLVL.

The rearrangement links TRBV7-2 to TRBJ1-1, with 8 bases that match TRBD1. CDR3 length equals 15 residues. The trim removed 8 bases at V and 2 bases at J, leaving 10 bases unmatched. The germline CDR1 and CDR2 sequences are SGHTA and FQGNSA. CDR3 in DNA: TGTGCCAGCGGTAACATACAGGGGGGAAACACTGAAGCTTTCTTT. This translates into CASGNIQGGNTEAFF.

Many counts were recorded for this clonotype. This rearrangement joins TRBV19 to TRBJ1-5, with 7 nucleotides matching TRBD1. The V and J ends lost 8 bases and 0 bases, in that order; junction bases with no gene match: 4. The CDR3 covers 14 residues. The germline gives CDR1 LNHDA, CDR2 SQIVND (reference sequence). CDR3 nucleotides: TGTGCCAGTCTACAGGGGTATAGCAATCAGCCCCAGCATTTT. Its protein is CASLQGYSNQPQHF.

The chain uses TRBV20-1 and TRBJ2-5, with 8 bases lining up with TRBD1. Germline V lookup: CDR1 DFQATT, CDR2 SNEGSKA (reference sequence). After removal of 5 bases from V and 5 bases from J, the junction contained 4 bases not matched to a gene. The CDR3 totals 12 residues. The DNA for the CDR3 is TGCAGTGCTGCCCGACAGGGGGAGACCCAGTACTTC. This encodes CSAARQGETQYF.

This clonotype was observed at least ten times. The V gene is TRBV11-3, the J gene TRBJ1-6; D is perhaps TRBD1 (5 bases). This CDR3 comprises 15 residues. V lost 0 bases, J lost 7 bases, and 10 bases lay in between. Germline CDR1 SGHNT, CDR2 YENEEA. The CDR3 sequence: CASSLDRYRNSPLHF. CDR3 nucleotides: TGTGCCAGCAGCTTAGATAGGTACAGGAATTCACCCCTCCACTTT.

The table lists this clonotype with many counts. J is TRBJ1-5 and V is TRBV19; D gene ambiguous. CDR1 is LNHDA, CDR2 SQIVND, per germline (reference sequence). This CDR3 comprises 17 residues. V lost 1 base and J 2 bases, leaving 15 bases between the germline ends. The CDR3, as DNA: TGTGCCAGTAGTATAGGTCGGGGTTTGAGGGGCAATCAGCCCCAGCATTTT. This translates into CASSIGRGLRGNQPQHF.

The sample holds many counts of this clonotype. V and J are TRBV20-1 and TRBJ1-1; perhaps TRBD1 as D (6 bases). Germline lookup yields CDR1 DFQATT and CDR2 SNEGSKA (reference sequence). The V end was cut by 5 bases, the J end by 5 bases, with 12 bases between. The CDR3 extends over 12 amino acids. CDR3 DNA: TGCAGTGCTGGCAGGGGAGGAACTGAAGCTTTCTTT. This encodes CSAGRGGTEAFF.

The table lists this clonotype with many counts. This chain links TRBV4-3 with TRBJ2-1; TRBD1 might be the D (5 bases). The V gene's germline CDR1 is LGHNA and CDR2 YSLEER. V lost 0 bases, J lost 8 bases, and 11 bases lay in between. The CDR3 spans 14 residues. Here the CDR3 DNA reads TGCGCCAGCAGCCAAGATTCCAGGGTTGATGAGCAGTTCTTC. It translates to CASSQDSRVDEQFF.

This rearrangement joins TRBV20-1 to TRBJ2-5; possibly TRBD1 for D (5 bases). The length of the CDR3 is 16 residues. Germline CDR1 DFQATT, CDR2 SNEGSKA (reference sequence). Trimming cost V 3 bases and J 1 base, with 18 bases left between them. As DNA, the CDR3 is TGCAGTGCTAGTTCACTACCAGGGCCCACCCAAGAGACCCAGTACTTC. Its protein is CSASSLPGPTQETQYF.

This clonotype appeared many times. The gene calls are TRBV2 and TRBJ1-4; D is uncertain. V lost 6 bases and J lost 4, with 15 bases in between. Germline V gene sequence: CDR1 SNHLY, CDR2 FYNNEI. This CDR3 comprises 15 residues. CDR3 sequence (DNA): TGTGCCAGCAGGACCCAAACAGCGTATAATGAAAAACTGTTTTTT. Amino acid sequence: CASRTQTAYNEKLFF. The full variable domain, rest sourced from reference TRBV2 and TRBJ1-4, is EPEVTQTPSHQVTQMGQEVILRCVPISNHLYFYWYRQILGQKVEFLVSFYNNEISEKSEIFDDQFSVERPDGSNFTLKIRSTKLEDSAMYFCASRTQTAYNEKLFFGSGTQLSVL.

This clonotype was counted ten times or more. The chain has TRBV7-9 and TRBJ2-7; D is ambiguous. With 5 bases removed from V and 4 bases from J, the gap between germline ends came to 12 bases. The CDR3 loop spans 13 amino acids. Germline V gene sequence: CDR1 SEHNR, CDR2 FQNEAQ (reference sequence). This chain's CDR3 is CASSPGAEYEQYF. In DNA, the CDR3 is TGTGCCAGCAGCCCTGGAGCTGAGTACGAGCAGTACTTC.

There are many counts of this clonotype. This chain uses TRBV7-9 with TRBJ1-2; D possibly corresponds to TRBD1 (5 bases). V was shortened by 3 bases and J by 4 bases, with 21 bases between the two germline ends. Germline CDR1 is SEHNR and CDR2 is FQNEAQ (reference sequence). This CDR3 has 17 amino acids. Here the CDR3 reads CASSFLLRDRVGYGYTF. CDR3 sequence (DNA): TGTGCCAGCAGCTTCCTCCTAAGGGACCGGGTCGGCTATGGCTACACCTTC.

This clonotype was observed a handful of times. The gene calls are TRBV27 and TRBJ2-5; D is unclear. This CDR3 spans 13 amino acids. Germline V gene data show CDR1 as MNHEY and CDR2 as SMNVEV (reference sequence). The V end lost 5 bases, the J end lost 5 bases, and 12 bases lay between the germline ends. The CDR3 loop is CASSTQIGETQYF. For the CDR3, the DNA is TGTGCCAGCAGTACCCAAATAGGGGAGACCCAGTACTTC.

On this clonotype: A read error is possible here, since a much larger clone lies one base away. The J gene is TRBJ1-2, the V gene TRBV18; 7 nucleotides line up with TRBD1. Germline CDR1 is KGHSH and CDR2 is LQKENI. This CDR3 is 14 amino acids long. Losses at the gene ends were 2 bases for V and 9 bases for J; bases not matched to a gene: 9. The DNA for the CDR3 is TGTGCCAGCTCACCATCTGTGACAGGGTATAGCTACACCTTC. This translates into CASSPSVTGYSYTF.

This clonotype was recorded many times. This chain joins TRBV20-1 and TRBJ1-4; D is perhaps TRBD1 (6 bases). CDR3 size: 17 residues. V was pared by 0 bases and J by 7 bases, with 21 bases between. CDR1 and CDR2 (germline): DFQATT, SNEGSKA (reference sequence). CDR3 nucleotides: TGCAGTGCTAGAGATCTGATGGGGGCGCAACTTGGTGAAAAACTGTTTTTT. This translates into CSARDLMGAQLGEKLFF.

The rearrangement uses TRBV20-1 and TRBJ2-3, with D possibly being TRBD1 (7 bases). The ends were cut back, 0 bases at V and 1 base at J, with 11 bases in the middle. CDR1 and CDR2 (germline): DFQATT, SNEGSKA (reference sequence). There are 15 residues in the CDR3. CDR3 amino acids: CSARDRGTGTDTQYF. Here the CDR3 DNA reads TGCAGTGCTAGAGATCGGGGGACAGGCACAGATACGCAGTATTTT.

This clonotype has ten or more counts. The chain combines TRBV2 with TRBJ2-3; 16 nucleotides align to TRBD2. The V and J ends lost 7 bases and 5 bases, in that order; junction bases with no gene match: 3. The germline V gene has CDR1 SNHLY and CDR2 FYNNEI. CDR3 length: 15 residues. CDR3 region: CASKGTSGGEDTQYF. CDR3 bases: TGTGCCAGCAAGGGGACTAGCGGGGGGGAAGATACGCAGTATTTT. The full variable domain, its missing parts supplied by reference TRBV2 and TRBJ2-3, is EPEVTQTPSHQVTQMGQEVILRCVPISNHLYFYWYRQILGQKVEFLVSFYNNEISEKSEIFDDQFSVERPDGSNFTLKIRSTKLEDSAMYFCASKGTSGGEDTQYFGPGTRLTVL.

This clonotype was observed many times. V gene TRBV28 combines with J gene TRBJ1-2; D unresolved. Germline V gene data show CDR1 as MDHEN and CDR2 as SYDVKM. This CDR3 contains 10 residues. Trimming left V 5 bases short and J 5 bases short, with 3 bases between. DNA for the CDR3: TGTGCCAGCAGTAGATATGGCTACACCTTC. Encoded protein: CASSRYGYTF.

This clonotype was counted ten times or more. The genes are TRBV27 and TRBJ1-1; D might be TRBD1 (6 bases). Germline V lookup: CDR1 MNHEY, CDR2 SMNVEV (reference sequence). There are 19 residues in the CDR3. The V gene lost 3 bases and the J gene lost 4 bases, with 27 bases spanning the gap. The CDR3 here is CASSFRSRMLAGVATEAFF. CDR3 coding DNA: TGTGCCAGCAGTTTTCGTTCGCGTATGTTGGCAGGGGTCGCCACTGAAGCTTTCTTT.

In its sample, this clonotype was seen many times. This chain uses TRBV29-1 with TRBJ1-1; D gene uncertain. This CDR3 region has 12 residues. Trimming stripped 7 bases from V and 4 bases from J, with 13 bases between. Germline V gene lookup returns CDR1 SQVTM and CDR2 ANQGSEA. CDR3 loop: CSAGEGPTEAFF. The CDR3 DNA follows: TGCAGCGCCGGAGAGGGCCCCACTGAAGCTTTCTTT. Full variable domain (rest looked up from reference TRBV29-1 and TRBJ1-1): SAVISQKPSRDICQRGTSLTIQCQVDSQVTMMFWYRQQPGQSLTLIATANQGSEATYESGFVIDKFPISRPNLTFSTLTVSNMSPEDSSIYLCSAGEGPTEAFFGQGTRLTVV.